This T cell receptor beta chain was retrieved from a study of CD8 T cells in ankylosing spondylitis. Study-wide points: Significant enrichment of disease-linked clones was reported in matched ankylosing spondylitis synovial fluid.

With respect to this clonotype: Its antigen is not known.

Germline assignment: CDR1 DFQATT and CDR2 SNEGSKA (reference sequence). The V and J ends lost 6 bases and 9 bases, in that order; junction bases with no gene match: 5. There are 11 residues in the CDR3. The authors made TCR beta libraries by quantitative 5'-RACE with molecular barcodes. TCRdb re-analysed the 5' RACE reads in MiXCR, keeping a single row per CDR3 protein. This sample yields roughly 140,000 distinct CDR3 sequences, of which approximately 48% are seen a single time; around 15% belongs to the top ten. The TCR originated in a male donor with ankylosing spondylitis. Sample: synovial fluid, either unsorted or a sorted T cell fraction (not recorded which). The chain couples TRBV20-1 to TRBJ2-3; 8 nucleotides align to TRBD2. The CDR3 DNA follows: TGCAGTGCCCCCGGGACTAGAACGCAGTATTTT. Translating gives CSAPGTRTQYF.